The 28 T cell receptor beta chains reported below all come from one sample, sequenced in a study of blood T cell repertoires in COVID-19. The method was immunoSEQ multiplex PCR; TCRdb's version includes in-frame clones alone and lacks a portion of them. This sample yields about 160,000 clones, of which about 89% are seen a single time; about 6% belongs to the top ten. What was sequenced was peripheral blood. The receptor source for this set is an elderly man with acute or convalescent COVID-19.

The rearrangement joins TRBV7-9 to TRBJ2-3; 8 bases are shared with TRBD2. The CDR3 is 16 amino acids. Germline V CDR1 and CDR2: SEHNR, FQNEAQ (reference sequence). After removal of 8 bases from V and 0 bases from J, the junction contained 10 bases not matched to a gene. CDR3 region: CASPPAGGPSTDTQYF. In nucleotides, the CDR3 is TGTGCCAGCCCCCCGGCGGGGGGCCCCAGCACAGATACGCAGTATTTT.

V is TRBV9 and J is TRBJ2-1; TRBD2 aligns across 7 bases. Per germline, CDR1 SGDLS and CDR2 YYNGEE. J gave up 7 bases and V 5 bases, and 9 bases lay outside the gene matches. CDR3 length: 14 residues. CDR3 DNA: TGTGCCAGCAGTGGCGGCGGGAGTAGTAATGAGCAGTTCTTC. Its translation is CASSGGGSSNEQFF.

This rearrangement joins TRBV29-1 to TRBJ2-3; D perhaps matches TRBD2 (5 bases). The CDR3 spans 14 residues. Germline-derived CDR1 and CDR2 are SQVTM and ANQGSEA. V was shortened by 5 bases and J by 6 bases, with 18 bases between the two germline ends. This CDR3 reads CSVQRKGFMDTQYF. Here the CDR3 DNA reads TGCAGCGTTCAGCGGAAGGGATTCATGGATACGCAGTATTTT.

The chain recombines TRBV7-2 with TRBJ2-1, with 7 bases matching TRBD2. CDR1 is SGHTA and CDR2 is FQGNSA in the germline V gene. CDR3 length equals 15 residues. J was trimmed by 7 bases and V by 7 bases; bases with no gene match: 13. This CDR3 reads CASTDSGLMRNEQFF. The CDR3, as DNA: TGTGCCAGCACCGATAGCGGGCTGATGCGGAATGAGCAGTTCTTC.

V usage is TRBV6-6 and J usage is TRBJ1-6, with 9 nucleotides matching TRBD1. The ends lost 4 bases at V and 7 bases at J; junction bases unmatched: 5. In germline, CDR1 is MNHNY, CDR2 SVGAGI (reference sequence). The CDR3 runs 15 residues. CDR3 amino acids: CASSSAGQGNSPLHF. The CDR3 nucleotides are TGTGCCAGCAGTTCAGCGGGACAGGGAAATTCACCCCTCCACTTT.

The chain couples TRBV30 to TRBJ2-5, with a possible D match to TRBD2 (5 bases). There are 13 residues in the CDR3. Germline V gene sequence: CDR1 GTSNPN, CDR2 SVGIG (reference sequence). DNA for the CDR3: TGTAGCCAAAGGACGGGATTTCAAGAGACCCAGTACTTC. Its translation is CSQRTGFQETQYF.

The V and J genes are TRBV7-9 and TRBJ1-4; the D is unclear. V shed 4 bases and J shed 8 bases, with 20 bases lying between them. The CDR3 extends over 16 amino acids. From germline, CDR1 is SEHNR and CDR2 FQNEAQ (reference sequence). CDR3 DNA sequence: TGTGCCAGCAGCTGGACTAACTGGCGGGTGGAGGAAAAACTGTTTTTT. Protein sequence: CASSWTNWRVEEKLFF.

This clone has just one count. V usage is TRBV28 and J usage is TRBJ1-2; D is possibly TRBD1 (5 bases). The CDR3 extends over 13 amino acids. The V end lost 7 bases, the J end lost 3 bases, and 12 bases lay between the germline ends. CDR1 and CDR2 from the germline V gene are MDHEN and SYDVKM. The CDR3 region is CASIPEGYYGYTF. DNA of the CDR3: TGTGCCAGCATCCCGGAGGGGTACTATGGCTACACCTTC.

The rearrangement uses TRBV4-1 and TRBJ1-4; no firm D call. CDR1 and CDR2 (germline): MGHRA, YSYEKL. This CDR3 is built from 15 residues. The V end lost 0 bases, the J end lost 7 bases, and 12 bases lay between the germline ends. In nucleotides, the CDR3 is TGCGCCAGCAGCCAAGAGGCGGGATTGTTTGAAAAACTGTTTTTT. This sequence encodes CASSQEAGLFEKLFF.

In nucleotides, the CDR3 is TGTGCCAGAAGCTTGGGGGACAGGGTGCGGAATTCACCCCTCCACTTT. It translates to CARSLGDRVRNSPLHF. The V gene is TRBV5-3, the J gene TRBJ1-6; 9 bases map to TRBD1. TRBV5-3 is designated an ORF whose function remains uncertain. Unmatched junction bases numbered 5, after V lost 0 bases and J lost 7 bases. There are 16 residues in the CDR3.

This clone was picked up one time. V and J are TRBV11-2 and TRBJ1-6; 10 nucleotides align to TRBD1. The J segment lost 0 bases and the V segment lost 1 base, leaving 6 bases of the junction unmatched. The germline gives CDR1 SGHAT, CDR2 FQNNGV. This CDR3 region has 19 residues. The CDR3 region is CASSLGADRGGSYNSPLHF. DNA of the CDR3: TGTGCCAGCAGCTTAGGCGCGGACAGGGGGGGCTCCTATAATTCACCCCTCCACTTT.

This rearrangement joins TRBV6-1 to TRBJ1-3; 9 bases are shared with TRBD1. CDR1 is MNHNS, CDR2 SASEGT, per germline. The CDR3 consists of 17 residues. Trimming took 4 bases from V and 0 from J; bases not matched to a gene: 7. CDR3 loop: CASSVSGTGLSGNTIYF. DNA of the CDR3: TGTGCCAGCAGTGTCAGCGGGACAGGGCTCTCTGGAAACACCATATATTTT.

Only a few counts were recorded for this clone. The genes are TRBV5-4 and TRBJ2-3; maybe TRBD2 (6 bases). The CDR3 contains 15 residues. V shed 3 bases and J shed 0 bases, with 11 bases lying between them. Germline assignment: CDR1 SGHNT and CDR2 YYREEE (reference sequence). The CDR3 DNA follows: TGTGCCAGCAGCTCGGGACTGCCTAGCACAGATACGCAGTATTTT. Its translation: CASSSGLPSTDTQYF.

The V call is TRBV28, the J call TRBJ1-4, with 8 bases that match TRBD1. V lost 2 bases to trimming and J lost 8 bases; unmatched junction nucleotides: 4. CDR1 and CDR2 from the germline V gene are MDHEN and SYDVKM. The CDR3 is 14 residues long. The DNA for the CDR3 is TGTGCCAGCAGTTTAACAGGGGGTCGGGAAAAACTGTTTTTT. Amino acid sequence: CASSLTGGREKLFF.

The chain employs TRBV7-2 and TRBJ1-6, with D unclear. The CDR3 extends over 16 amino acids. V was trimmed by 3 bases and J by 0 bases, leaving 9 bases between them. From germline, CDR1 is SGHTA and CDR2 FQGNSA. The CDR3 DNA sequence: TGTGCCAGCAGCTTGGGCGTCAACTCCTATAATTCACCCCTCCACTTT. Translation: CASSLGVNSYNSPLHF.

The chain is built from TRBV7-2 and TRBJ2-5; 8 nucleotides line up with TRBD2. The CDR3 is 16 residues long. CDR1 SGHTA and CDR2 FQGNSA come from the germline V gene. V lost 1 base and J lost 5; bases outside the gene matches: 9. The chain's CDR3 is CASSLGPGTSWETQYF. In nucleotides, the CDR3 is TGTGCCAGCAGCTTAGGGCCGGGGACTAGTTGGGAGACCCAGTACTTC.

The V call is TRBV19, the J call TRBJ1-5; 8 positions agree with TRBD1. Germline V gene sequence: CDR1 LNHDA, CDR2 SQIVND (reference sequence). The CDR3 sequence is 16 residues long. V was pared by 7 bases and J by 9 bases, with 17 bases of the junction left unmatched. CDR3 residues: CASTLRQGPVLAPQHF. CDR3 DNA: TGTGCCAGTACCCTACGACAGGGGCCAGTGTTGGCGCCCCAGCATTTT. The variable domain in full, completed from reference TRBV19 and TRBJ1-5, reads DGGITQSPKYLFRKEGQNVTLSCEQNLNHDAMYWYRQDPGQGLRLIYYSQIVNDFQKGDIAEGYSVSREKKESFPLTVTSAQKNPTAFYLCASTLRQGPVLAPQHFGDGTRLSIL.

The V and J genes are TRBV5-1 and TRBJ2-5, with a possible D match to TRBD1 (5 bases). CDR1 and CDR2 from the germline V gene are SGHRS and YFSETQ. Trimming pared 2 bases from V and 4 bases from J, leaving 9 bases between. The CDR3 sequence is 13 residues long. This CDR3 is CASSFRVGETQYF. The CDR3, as DNA: TGCGCCAGCAGCTTCAGGGTAGGAGAGACCCAGTACTTC. The variable domain in full, completed from reference TRBV5-1 and TRBJ2-5, reads KAGVTQTPRYLIKTRGQQVTLSCSPISGHRSVSWYQQTPGQGLQFLFEYFSETQRNKGNFPGRFSGRQFSNSRSEMNVSTLELGDSALYLCASSFRVGETQYFGPGTRLLVL.

The J gene is TRBJ2-1, the V gene TRBV9, with D possibly being TRBD1 (7 bases). CDR1 and CDR2 (germline): SGDLS, YYNGEE. The CDR3 has 13 amino acids. Between the trimmed V and J ends, which lost 2 bases and 7 bases, there was a span of 10 bases. The CDR3 reads CASSVGGQNEQFF. The CDR3 DNA is TGTGCCAGCAGCGTGGGGGGACAGAATGAGCAGTTCTTC.

This chain uses TRBV5-1 with TRBJ2-5; 10 nucleotides match TRBD1. The trim removed 2 bases at V and 4 bases at J, leaving 8 bases unmatched. This CDR3 is built from 16 residues. The germline gives CDR1 SGHRS, CDR2 YFSETQ. CDR3 protein: CASSFALRDRGETQYF. The CDR3 DNA reads TGCGCCAGCAGCTTTGCCCTAAGGGACAGGGGAGAGACCCAGTACTTC. Using reference TRBV5-1 and TRBJ2-5 for the parts outside the CDR3, the full variable domain is KAGVTQTPRYLIKTRGQQVTLSCSPISGHRSVSWYQQTPGQGLQFLFEYFSETQRNKGNFPGRFSGRQFSNSRSEMNVSTLELGDSALYLCASSFALRDRGETQYFGPGTRLLVL.

This clone was counted a few times. The chain recombines TRBV29-1 with TRBJ1-1, with D perhaps matching TRBD1 (6 bases). CDR1 and CDR2 (germline): SQVTM, ANQGSEA. V lost 5 bases and J 1 base, leaving 11 bases between the germline ends. The length of the CDR3 is 13 residues. As DNA, the CDR3 is TGCAGCGTTCACAGGGATGCGAACACTGAAGCTTTCTTT. Its protein product is CSVHRDANTEAFF.

This chain links TRBV28 with TRBJ1-2; D perhaps matches TRBD1 (6 bases). CDR1 is MDHEN and CDR2 is SYDVKM in the germline V gene. This CDR3 region has 15 residues. Trimming removed 8 bases at V and 1 base at J, with 17 bases between. CDR3 bases: TGTGCCAGCGGGGGCGGCGGAGTAGTTAACTATGGCTACACCTTC. Translation gives CASGGGGVVNYGYTF.

The V call is TRBV5-1, the J call TRBJ2-1, with D possibly matching TRBD1 (5 bases). Trimming stripped 0 bases from V and 6 bases from J, with 13 bases between. Germline V gene data show CDR1 as SGHRS and CDR2 as YFSETQ. There are 15 residues in the CDR3. Here the CDR3 DNA reads TGCGCCAGCAGCTTGGACAGGATACAAACCAATGAGCAGTTCTTC. Translation gives CASSLDRIQTNEQFF.

This chain joins TRBV3-1 (or the pseudogene TRBV3-2) and TRBJ1-6, with TRBD1 identical over 8 bases. The CDR3 is 13 residues long. Germline CDR1 is LGHDT and CDR2 is YNNKEL (reference sequence). V shed 5 bases, J shed 8 bases, and the junction held 2 bases outside the gene matches. The CDR3 DNA reads TGTGCCAGCAGCTCGACAGGGGATTCACCCCTCCACTTT. Encoded protein: CASSSTGDSPLHF.

The chain joins TRBV5-1 to TRBJ2-3; weak D call: TRBD2 (6 bases). Germline V lookup: CDR1 SGHRS, CDR2 YFSETQ. The CDR3 sequence is 15 residues long. V was pared by 7 bases and J by 3 bases, with 18 bases between. The CDR3 region is CASAEASVITDTQYF. The CDR3 region has the DNA TGCGCCAGCGCCGAGGCTAGCGTCATAACAGATACGCAGTATTTT.

This CDR3 reads CASSYSTTGGNSPLHF. CDR3 DNA: TGTGCCAGCAGTTACTCGACAACAGGGGGCAATTCACCCCTCCACTTT. The chain has TRBV6-5 and TRBJ1-6, with 9 bases lining up with TRBD1. From germline, CDR1 is MNHEY and CDR2 SVGAGI. This CDR3 has 16 residues. The V segment lost 0 bases and the J segment 7 bases; nucleotides outside the gene matches: 4.

This clone was picked up one time. This rearrangement joins TRBV21-1 to TRBJ2-7; TRBD1, as called in the table, went unchecked against the DNA. TRBV21-1 is designated a pseudogene. This CDR3 has 15 residues. The CDR3 DNA is TGTGCCAGCAGCAAAGTTTCAGGACAGACCTACGAGCAGTACTTC. This codes for CASSKVSGQTYEQYF.

The CDR3 DNA reads as TGTGCCAGCAGTCCCAACTTGGCGGCTTATGGCTACACCTTC. Translated, it gives CASSPNLAAYGYTF. The V and J genes are TRBV28 and TRBJ1-2; D not resolved. The germline V gene has CDR1 MDHEN and CDR2 SYDVKM. The CDR3 has 14 residues. V lost 5 bases to trimming and J lost 5 bases, with 15 bases between them.